Listed below are T cell receptor beta chains from one sample, sequenced in a study of CD8+ T cells in alopecia areata. Sequencing used immunoSEQ multiplex PCR; TCRdb keeps in-frame clones, though not all of them. The sample has about 120,000 clones, approximately 53% seen once. Sequenced here: CD4+ T cells sorted from blood, sampled at week 4, from a patient treated with tofacitinib. The receptors were gathered from a human donor with alopecia areata. CDR3s include the opening cysteine and the closing phenylalanine or tryptophan. D genes are given only for firm matches. Part of the rows lack a size; the others show once, few, many or a class for expanded clones.

once	TRBV30	.	TRBJ1-5	TGTGCCTGGAGTGTAAGTGCTCTCTTTACTCGCAATCAGCCCCAGCATTTT	CAWSVSALFTRNQPQHF
.	TRBV9	.	TRBJ2-3	TGTGCCAGCAGCGTAGGGACAGTGAGCACAGATACGCAGTATTTT	CASSVGTVSTDTQYF
.	TRBV29-1	.	TRBJ1-2	TGCAGCTCCCGGACAGCTAACTATGGCTACACCTTC	CSSRTANYGYTF
.	TRBV19	.	TRBJ2-6	TGTGCCAGTAGTTCCTACAGCTCTGGGGCCAACGTCCTGACTTTC	CASSSYSSGANVLTF
.	TRBV6-5	.	TRBJ1-4	TGTGCCAGCGGGGGGCGAGATGAAAAACTGTTTTTT	CASGGRDEKLFF
.	TRBV27	TRBD1	TRBJ2-6	TGTGCCAGCACCGGGACAGCCCCTGGGGCCAACGTCCTGACTTTC	CASTGTAPGANVLTF
once	TRBV6-6	TRBD1	TRBJ1-2	TGTGCCAGCAGTCGGATTACAGGGGGCGCTTATGGCTACACCTTC	CASSRITGGAYGYTF
.	TRBV7-9	.	TRBJ1-3	TGTGCCAGCAGCTTAGCCGGAAACACCATATATTTT	CASSLAGNTIYF
.	TRBV9	TRBD2	TRBJ2-7	TGTGCCAGCAGCGTAGAAGGACTAGCAACCGACGAGCAGTACTTC	CASSVEGLATDEQYF
.	TRBV5-5	.	TRBJ2-1	TGTGCCAGCCTCCTGGGGACTGGCTCCTACAATGAGCAGTTCTTC	CASLLGTGSYNEQFF
few	TRBV5-1	.	TRBJ1-1	TGCGCCAGCAGCTGGACGCCCCAGCAGGGGAATACTGAAGCTTTCTTT	CASSWTPQQGNTEAFF
.	TRBV29-1	TRBD1	TRBJ1-1	TGCAGCGCCGGAGGACAGGGAAGACTAGAAGCTTTCTTT	CSAGGQGRLEAFF
.	TRBV6-5	TRBD2	TRBJ2-3	TGTGCCAGCAGTTACTCCACACGGCGGGGGGATACGCAGTATTTT	CASSYSTRRGDTQYF
few	TRBV19	TRBD1	TRBJ2-7	TGTGCCAGTAGTAAGGACAGGACAACCTACGAGCAGTACTTC	CASSKDRTTYEQYF
.	TRBV25-1	.	TRBJ1-4	TGTGCCAGCAGTGATGAAGCTGAAAAACTGTTTTTT	CASSDEAEKLFF
.	TRBV28	.	TRBJ2-1	TGTGCCAGCACCAAGATGGGGGTGAATGAGCAGTTCTTC	CASTKMGVNEQFF
.	TRBV4-2	TRBD1	TRBJ1-1	TGTGCCAGCAGCCAAGAGACAGGGCGGGACACTGAAGCTTTCTTT	CASSQETGRDTEAFF
few	TRBV29-1	.	TRBJ2-2	TGCAGCGTTGTAGGGGGACGACAGGCCACCGGGGAGCTGTTTTTT	CSVVGGRQATGELFF
few	TRBV19	.	TRBJ1-3	TGTGCCAGTACCCCCGGGACGGCTGGAAACACCATATATTTT	CASTPGTAGNTIYF
.	TRBV7-2	TRBD1	TRBJ2-2	TGTGCCAGCACAGGGGGAAGCACCGGGGAGCTGTTTTTT	CASTGGSTGELFF
few	TRBV19	TRBD1	TRBJ1-5	TGTGCCAGTACCAGGGGGGTCGGCTTACGTCAGCCCCAGCATTTT	CASTRGVGLRQPQHF
.	TRBV7-9	.	TRBJ2-3	TGTGCCAGCAGCTTAGAGACCTCATTCACAGATACGCAGTATTTT	CASSLETSFTDTQYF
few	TRBV29-1	.	TRBJ2-6	TGCAGCGTTGGAGCCTCTGGGGCCAACGTCCTGACTTTC	CSVGASGANVLTF
.	TRBV29-1	TRBD2	TRBJ2-2	TGCAGCGTTGTAGGGGCGGGAGGTAACACCGGGGAGCTGTTTTTT	CSVVGAGGNTGELFF
.	TRBV6-6	.	TRBJ2-7	TGTGCCAGCAGGGATTCGGACTCATTCAGCTACGAGCAGTACTTC	CASRDSDSFSYEQYF
.	TRBV15	TRBD2	TRBJ2-1	TGTGCCACCAGCAGCTCGGGGCTAGCGGGCCCGCTAAACAATGAGCAGTTCTTC	CATSSSGLAGPLNNEQFF
few	TRBV20-1	.	TRBJ2-5	TGCAGTGCTAGAGGCCGGGAGACCCAGTACTTC	CSARGRETQYF
.	TRBV11-1	TRBD2	TRBJ2-1	TGTGCCAGCAGCTTTAGCGGGAGGTCCTACAATGAGCAGTTCTTC	CASSFSGRSYNEQFF
.	TRBV30	.	TRBJ1-2	TGTGCCTGGAGGGAAACTACGACAGGAGACTATGGCTACACCTTC	CAWRETTTGDYGYTF
.	TRBV18	.	TRBJ1-1	TGTGCCAGCTCACCACCGACACTTGGGAACACTGAAGCTTTCTTT	CASSPPTLGNTEAFF
few	TRBV10-3	.	TRBJ1-6	TGTGCCATCAGGGCAGGGTATAATTCACCCCTCCACTTT	CAIRAGYNSPLHF
.	TRBV4-2	.	TRBJ1-2	TGTGCCAGCAGCCAAGATCGGATGGGTTTGGGCTACACCTTC	CASSQDRMGLGYTF
.	TRBV2	.	TRBJ1-5	TGTGCCAGCAGCTTATCGTGGGCGGGTAGCAATCAGCCCCAGCATTTT	CASSLSWAGSNQPQHF
.	TRBV5-6	TRBD1	TRBJ1-6	TGTGCCAGCAGCTGGGACAGTTCACCCCTCCACTTT	CASSWDSSPLHF